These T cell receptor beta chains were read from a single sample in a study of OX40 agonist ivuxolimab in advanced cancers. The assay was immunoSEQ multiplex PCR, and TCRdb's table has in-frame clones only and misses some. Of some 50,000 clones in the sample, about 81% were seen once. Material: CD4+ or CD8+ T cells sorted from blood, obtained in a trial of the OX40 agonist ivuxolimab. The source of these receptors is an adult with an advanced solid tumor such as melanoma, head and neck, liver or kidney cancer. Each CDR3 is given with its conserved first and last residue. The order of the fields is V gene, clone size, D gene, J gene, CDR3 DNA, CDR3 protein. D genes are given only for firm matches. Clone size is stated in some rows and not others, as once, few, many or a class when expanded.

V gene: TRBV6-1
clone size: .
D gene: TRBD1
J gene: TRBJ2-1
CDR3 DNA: TGTGCCAGCAGCCCGGGACAGGGGTCGGGCAATGAGCAGTTCTTC
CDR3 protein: CASSPGQGSGNEQFF

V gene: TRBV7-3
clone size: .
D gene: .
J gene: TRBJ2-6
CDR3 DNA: TGTGCCAGCAGCGACCTGGGTGGGGCCAACGTCCTGACTTTC
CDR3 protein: CASSDLGGANVLTF

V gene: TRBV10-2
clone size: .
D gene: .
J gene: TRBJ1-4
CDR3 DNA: TGCGCCAGCAGCGGGTCCGATAATGAAAAACTGTTTTTT
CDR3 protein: CASSGSDNEKLFF

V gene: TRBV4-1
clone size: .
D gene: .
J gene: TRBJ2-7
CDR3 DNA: TGCGCCAGCAGCCAAGGGAGGGGTATGGGGAGCGCCCACGAGCAGTACTTC
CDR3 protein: CASSQGRGMGSAHEQYF

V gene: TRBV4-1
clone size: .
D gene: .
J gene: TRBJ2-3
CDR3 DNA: TGCGCCAGCAGCCAAGAACGGCTAGCCTACACAGATACGCAGTATTTT
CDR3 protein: CASSQERLAYTDTQYF

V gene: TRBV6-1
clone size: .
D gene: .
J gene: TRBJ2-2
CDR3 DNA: TGTGCCAGCAGTGCCCCCGGGACGTCGACCGGGGAGCTGTTTTTT
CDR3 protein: CASSAPGTSTGELFF

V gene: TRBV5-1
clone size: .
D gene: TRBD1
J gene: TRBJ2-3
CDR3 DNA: TGCGCCAGCAGCTTGGGGGCAGGGGGCAGCACAGATACGCAGTATTTT
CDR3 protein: CASSLGAGGSTDTQYF

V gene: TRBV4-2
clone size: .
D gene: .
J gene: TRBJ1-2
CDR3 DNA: TGTGCCAGCAGCCAAGGTCAGTCCAGTGGTCCTCTGGGCTACACCTTC
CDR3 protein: CASSQGQSSGPLGYTF

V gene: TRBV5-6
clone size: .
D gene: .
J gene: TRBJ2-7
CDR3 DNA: TGTGCCAGCAGCTTGGCTGGTGACACGAACGAGCAGTACTTC
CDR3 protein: CASSLAGDTNEQYF

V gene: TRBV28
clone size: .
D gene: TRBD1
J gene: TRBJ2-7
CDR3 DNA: TGTGCCAGCAGTACCCCAGGGACAGGGGACTCCTACGAGCAGTACTTC
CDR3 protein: CASSTPGTGDSYEQYF

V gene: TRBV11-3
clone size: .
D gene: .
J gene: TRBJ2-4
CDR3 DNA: TGTGCCAGCAGCTTACCTCCGGGACCAACCAAAAACATTCAGTACTTC
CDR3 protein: CASSLPPGPTKNIQYF

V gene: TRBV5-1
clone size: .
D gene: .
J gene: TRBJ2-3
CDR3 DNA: TGCGCCAGCAGCACCTTACACACAGATACGCAGTATTTT
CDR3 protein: CASSTLHTDTQYF

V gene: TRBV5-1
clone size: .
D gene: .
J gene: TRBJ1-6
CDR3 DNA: TGCGCCAGCAGAATGAACGGGGATAATTCACCCCTCCACTTT
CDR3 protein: CASRMNGDNSPLHF

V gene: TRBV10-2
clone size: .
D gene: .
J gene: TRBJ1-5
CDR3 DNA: TGCGCCAGCAGTGAGTCTGGAATAAGCAATCAGCCCCAGCATTTT
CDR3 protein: CASSESGISNQPQHF

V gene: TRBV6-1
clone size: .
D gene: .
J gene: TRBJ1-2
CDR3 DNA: TGTGCCAGCAGTGAAAGATCAGAAGTCTATGGCTACACCTTC
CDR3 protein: CASSERSEVYGYTF

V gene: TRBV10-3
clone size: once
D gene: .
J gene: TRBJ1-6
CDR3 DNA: TGTGCCATCAGTGAGTCTGGACAGTTGGGTTCACCCCTCCACTTT
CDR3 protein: CAISESGQLGSPLHF

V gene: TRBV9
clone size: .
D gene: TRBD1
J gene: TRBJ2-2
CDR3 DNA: TGTGCCAGCAGCCTTGGACGTGCAGGGGGCGGGCTGTTTTTT
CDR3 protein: CASSLGRAGGGLFF

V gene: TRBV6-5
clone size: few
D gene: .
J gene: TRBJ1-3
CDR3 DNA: TGTGCCAGCAGTCGAACCTGGGGTGGAAACACCATATATTTT
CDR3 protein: CASSRTWGGNTIYF

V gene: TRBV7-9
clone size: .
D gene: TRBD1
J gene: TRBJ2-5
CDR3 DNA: TGTGCCAGCAGCTCGACGGACAGGGGGCCACGGGAGACCCAGTACTTC
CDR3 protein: CASSSTDRGPRETQYF

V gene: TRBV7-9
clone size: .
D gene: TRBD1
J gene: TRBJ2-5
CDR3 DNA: TGTGCCAGCAGCTTAGGGGGACAGGGTCAACAAGAGACCCAGTACTTC
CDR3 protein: CASSLGGQGQQETQYF

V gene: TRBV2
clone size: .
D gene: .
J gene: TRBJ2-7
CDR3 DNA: TGTGCCAGCAGTGATGATTATTTTGGGTCGGCCTACGAGCAGTACTTC
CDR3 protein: CASSDDYFGSAYEQYF

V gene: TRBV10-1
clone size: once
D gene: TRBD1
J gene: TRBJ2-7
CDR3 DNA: TGCGCCAGCAGTGTGACAGGGGGGGACTCCGAGCAGTACTTC
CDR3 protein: CASSVTGGDSEQYF

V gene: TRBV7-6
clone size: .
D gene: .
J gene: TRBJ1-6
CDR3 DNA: TGTGCCAGCAGCTTAGAGGGGCGGAACCATTCACCCCTCCACTTT
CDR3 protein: CASSLEGRNHSPLHF

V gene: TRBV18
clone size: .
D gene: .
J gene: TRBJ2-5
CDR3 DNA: TGTGCCAGCTCATCCCAGGGGCAAGAGACCCAGTACTTC
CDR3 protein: CASSSQGQETQYF

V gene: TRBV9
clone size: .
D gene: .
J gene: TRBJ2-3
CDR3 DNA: TGTGCCAGCAGCGTAGCGGGCACAGATACGCAGTATTTT
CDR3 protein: CASSVAGTDTQYF

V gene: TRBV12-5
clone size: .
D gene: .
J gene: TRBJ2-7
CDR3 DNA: TGTGCTAGTGGCCTCAGTCCCTACGAGCAGTACTTC
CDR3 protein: CASGLSPYEQYF

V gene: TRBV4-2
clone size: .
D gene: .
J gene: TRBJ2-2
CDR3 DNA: TGTGCCAGCAGCCAAACGGCCCTAGGCACCGGGGAGCTGTTTTTT
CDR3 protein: CASSQTALGTGELFF

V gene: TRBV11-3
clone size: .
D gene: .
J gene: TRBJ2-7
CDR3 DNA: TGTGCCAGCAGCTTAGCAGGGCCCAGCTCCTACGAGCAGTACTTC
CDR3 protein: CASSLAGPSSYEQYF

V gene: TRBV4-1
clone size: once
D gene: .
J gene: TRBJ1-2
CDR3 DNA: TGCGCCAGCAGCCAACCGGGGAGGCGGGGTACTCCACCTAACTATGGCTACACCTTC
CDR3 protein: CASSQPGRRGTPPNYGYTF

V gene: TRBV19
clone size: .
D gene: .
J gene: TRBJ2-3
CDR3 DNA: TGTGCCAGTAGTATACGTGCAGGGGGGTCAGATACGCAGTATTTT
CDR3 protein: CASSIRAGGSDTQYF

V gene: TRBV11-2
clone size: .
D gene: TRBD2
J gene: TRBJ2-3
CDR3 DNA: TGTGCCAGCAGCTCCCCCCGGACTAGCGGGGGGGCAGATACGCAGTATTTT
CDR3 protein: CASSSPRTSGGADTQYF

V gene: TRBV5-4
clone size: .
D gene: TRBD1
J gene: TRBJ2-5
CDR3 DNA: TGTGCCAGCAGCTTGGATCCTTCAGGGGGCGGGCGAGAGACCCAGTACTTC
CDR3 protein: CASSLDPSGGGRETQYF

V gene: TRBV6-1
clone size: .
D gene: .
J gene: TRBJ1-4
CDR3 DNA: TGTGCCAGCAAGGCAGGGCCTACTAATGAAAAACTGTTTTTT
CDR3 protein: CASKAGPTNEKLFF

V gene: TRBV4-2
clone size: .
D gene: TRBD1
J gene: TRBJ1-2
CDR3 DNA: TGTGCCAGCAGCCAAGGGACAGGCTATGGCTACACCTTC
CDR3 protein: CASSQGTGYGYTF

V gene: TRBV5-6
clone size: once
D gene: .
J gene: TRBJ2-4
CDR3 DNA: TGTGCCAGCAGCTTCCTGGCGGGGGCAGGGGGGAACATTCAGTACTTC
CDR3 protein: CASSFLAGAGGNIQYF

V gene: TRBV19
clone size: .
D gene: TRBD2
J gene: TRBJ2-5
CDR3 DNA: TGTGCCAGTGGGCTAGCGGAAGAGACCCAGTACTTC
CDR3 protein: CASGLAEETQYF

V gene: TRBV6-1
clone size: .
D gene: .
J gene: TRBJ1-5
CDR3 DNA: TGTGCCAGCAGTGAAGGCAAGTGGAGCAAATATAGCAATCAGCCCCAGCATTTT
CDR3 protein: CASSEGKWSKYSNQPQHF